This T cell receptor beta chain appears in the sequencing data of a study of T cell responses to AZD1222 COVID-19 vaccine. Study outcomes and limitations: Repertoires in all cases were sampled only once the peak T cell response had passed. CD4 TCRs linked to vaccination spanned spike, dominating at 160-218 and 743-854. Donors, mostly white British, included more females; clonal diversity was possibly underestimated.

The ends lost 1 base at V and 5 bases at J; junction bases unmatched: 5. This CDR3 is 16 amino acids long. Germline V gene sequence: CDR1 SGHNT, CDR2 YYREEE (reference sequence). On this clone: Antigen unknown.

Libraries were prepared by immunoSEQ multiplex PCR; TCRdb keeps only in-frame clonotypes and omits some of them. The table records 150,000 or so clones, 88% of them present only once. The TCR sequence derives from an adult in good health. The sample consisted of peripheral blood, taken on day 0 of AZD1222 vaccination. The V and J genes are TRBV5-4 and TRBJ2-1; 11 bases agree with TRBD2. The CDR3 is CASSLKGTSGHNEQFF. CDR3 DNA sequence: TGTGCCAGCAGCTTGAAGGGGACTAGCGGTCACAATGAGCAGTTCTTC. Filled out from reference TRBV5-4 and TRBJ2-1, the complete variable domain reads ETGVTQSPTHLIKTRGQQVTLRCSSQSGHNTVSWYQQALGQGPQFIFQYYREEENGRGNFPPRFSGLQFPNYSSELNVNALELDDSALYLCASSLKGTSGHNEQFFGPGTRLTVL.